This entry describes one T cell receptor (beta chain). No antigen is known for it. The data derive from a study of cytomegalovirus exposure and HLA in healthy donors. Study-wide results and limits: Specific recognition of CMV antigens was confirmed in vitro for three chains (all CMV-associated). Associated with cytomegalovirus, according to the listing, were approximately 160 TCR beta chains.

PCR used 60 Vbeta primers and 13 Jbeta primers. Using immunoSEQ multiplex PCR, the repertoire was profiled, and TCRdb retains in-frame clones only, with some absent. With about 33,000 clones in the sample, the ten largest clones hold around 3.5%. J gave up 3 bases and V 4 bases, and 6 bases lay outside the gene matches. This CDR3 is 16 amino acids long. Germline V CDR1 and CDR2: MDHEN, SYDVKM. The source of this sequence is a man in his forties in good health and CMV-seronegative. The sample consisted of PBMCs. This chain links TRBV28 with TRBJ1-2, with 12 bases matching TRBD1. The CDR3 loop reads CASSSPGQGADYGYTF. The CDR3 nucleotides read TGTGCCAGCAGTTCACCGGGACAGGGGGCTGACTATGGCTACACCTTC.